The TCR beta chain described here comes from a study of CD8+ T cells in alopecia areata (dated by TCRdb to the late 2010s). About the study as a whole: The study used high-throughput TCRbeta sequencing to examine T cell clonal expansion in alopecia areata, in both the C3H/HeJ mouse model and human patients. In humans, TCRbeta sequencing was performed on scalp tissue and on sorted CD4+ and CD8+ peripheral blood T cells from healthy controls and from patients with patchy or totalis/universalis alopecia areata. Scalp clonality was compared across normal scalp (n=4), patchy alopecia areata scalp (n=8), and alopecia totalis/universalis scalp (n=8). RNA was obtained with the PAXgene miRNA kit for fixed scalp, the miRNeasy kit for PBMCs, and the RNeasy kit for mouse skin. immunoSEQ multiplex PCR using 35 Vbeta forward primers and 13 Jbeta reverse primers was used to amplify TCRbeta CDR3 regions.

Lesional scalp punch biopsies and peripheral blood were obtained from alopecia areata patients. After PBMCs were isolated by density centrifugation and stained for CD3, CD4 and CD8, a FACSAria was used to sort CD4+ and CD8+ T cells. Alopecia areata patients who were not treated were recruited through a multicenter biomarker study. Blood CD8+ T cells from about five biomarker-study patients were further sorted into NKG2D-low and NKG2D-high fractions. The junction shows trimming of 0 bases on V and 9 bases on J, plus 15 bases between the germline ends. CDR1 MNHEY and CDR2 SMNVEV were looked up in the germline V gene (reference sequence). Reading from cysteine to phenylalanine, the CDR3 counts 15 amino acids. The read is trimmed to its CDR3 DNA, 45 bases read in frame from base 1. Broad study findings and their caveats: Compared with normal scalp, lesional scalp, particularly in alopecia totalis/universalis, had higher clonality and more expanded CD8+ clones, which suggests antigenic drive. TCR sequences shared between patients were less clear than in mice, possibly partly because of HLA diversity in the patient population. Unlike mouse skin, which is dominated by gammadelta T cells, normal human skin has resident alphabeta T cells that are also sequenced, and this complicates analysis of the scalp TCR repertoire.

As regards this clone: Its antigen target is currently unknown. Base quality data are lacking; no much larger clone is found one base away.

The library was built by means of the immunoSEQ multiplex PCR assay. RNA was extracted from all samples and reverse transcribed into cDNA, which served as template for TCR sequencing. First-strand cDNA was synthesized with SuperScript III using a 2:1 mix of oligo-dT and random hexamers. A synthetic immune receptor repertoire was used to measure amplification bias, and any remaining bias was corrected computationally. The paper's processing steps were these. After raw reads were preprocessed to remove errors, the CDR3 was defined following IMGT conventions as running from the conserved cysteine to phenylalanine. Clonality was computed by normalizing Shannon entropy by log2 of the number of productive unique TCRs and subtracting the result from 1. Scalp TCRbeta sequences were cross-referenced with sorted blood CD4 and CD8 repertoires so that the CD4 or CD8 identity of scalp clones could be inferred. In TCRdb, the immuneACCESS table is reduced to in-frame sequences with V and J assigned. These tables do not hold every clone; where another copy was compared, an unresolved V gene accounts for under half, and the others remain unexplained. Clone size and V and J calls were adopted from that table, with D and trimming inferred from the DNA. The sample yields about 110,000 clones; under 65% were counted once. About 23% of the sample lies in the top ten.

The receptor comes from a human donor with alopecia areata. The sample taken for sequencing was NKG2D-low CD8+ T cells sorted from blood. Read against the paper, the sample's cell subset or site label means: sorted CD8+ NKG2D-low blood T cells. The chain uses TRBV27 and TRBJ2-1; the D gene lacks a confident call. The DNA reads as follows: TGTGCCAGCAGTTTATCCGGAGACCTCGTGTTTGAGCAGTTCTTC. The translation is CASSLSGDLVFEQFF.